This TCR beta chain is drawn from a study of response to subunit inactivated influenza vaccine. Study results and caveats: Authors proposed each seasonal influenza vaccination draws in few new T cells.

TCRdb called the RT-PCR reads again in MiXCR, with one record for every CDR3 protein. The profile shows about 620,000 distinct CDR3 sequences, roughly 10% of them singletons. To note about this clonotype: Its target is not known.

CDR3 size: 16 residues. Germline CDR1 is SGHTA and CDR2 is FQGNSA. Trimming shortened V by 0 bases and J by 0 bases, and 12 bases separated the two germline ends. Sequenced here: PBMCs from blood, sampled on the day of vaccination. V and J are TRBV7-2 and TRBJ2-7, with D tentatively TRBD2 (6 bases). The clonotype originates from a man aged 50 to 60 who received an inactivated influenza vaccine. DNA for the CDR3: TGTGCCAGCAGCTTAGCACAGGCTAGCGACTCCTACGAGCAGTACTTC. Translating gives CASSLAQASDSYEQYF. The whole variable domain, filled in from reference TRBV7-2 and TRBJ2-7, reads GAGVSQSPSNKVTEKGKDVELRCDPISGHTALYWYRQSLGQGLEFLIYFQGNSAPDKSGLPSDRFSAERTGGSVSTLTIQRTQQEDSAVYLCASSLAQASDSYEQYFGPGTRLTVT.